The rows below give T cell receptor beta chains drawn from one sample of a study of blood T cells in healthy people across ages. TCRdb independently ran MiXCR on the 5' RACE reads; one entry per CDR3 protein. The sample lists 540,000 or so distinct CDR3 sequences, approximately 25% occurring once. Material: blood. The receptors come from a woman between 65 and 79 years old in good health. Both conserved end residues are part of each CDR3. The D gene is left open where the match is weak. Where a row states a size, it is once, few, many or the class of an expanded clone; other rows omit it.

j_gene	d_gene	abundance	v_gene	CDR3nt	CDR3aa
TRBJ2-7	NA	NA	TRBV2	TGTGCCAGCAGTCAGGGTGAAGGGTACCCCTACGAGCAGTACTTC	CASSQGEGYPYEQYF
TRBJ2-3	TRBD2	few	TRBV6-6	TGTGCCAGCAGTTACTATCTGGGGGGGAAAACAGATACGCAGTATTTT	CASSYYLGGKTDTQYF
TRBJ2-1	TRBD1	NA	TRBV4-3	TGCGCCAGCAGCCTAGGACAGGGGGCTAGCAATGAGCAGTTCTTC	CASSLGQGASNEQFF
TRBJ2-1	TRBD2	NA	TRBV20-1	TGCAGTGCTAGTCGGGTTATAGCGGGGGGGTACAATGAGCAGTTCTTC	CSASRVIAGGYNEQFF
TRBJ1-1	NA	NA	TRBV12-3/TRBV12-4	TGTGCCAGCATTCTGACAGGTAATCTTGAAGCTTTCTTT	CASILTGNLEAFF
TRBJ1-5	NA	NA	TRBV6-2/TRBV6-3	TGTGCCAGCAGTTACGCGGACGGAAATAGCAATCAGCCCCAGCATTTT	CASSYADGNSNQPQHF
TRBJ1-2	NA	few	TRBV5-1	TGCGCCAGCAGCTCTGCTCGACAACACTACACCTTC	CASSSARQHYTF
TRBJ2-2	NA	NA	TRBV7-9	TGTGCCCTTCCTCGTGGCAGGGGAGGCACCGGGGAGCTGTTTTTT	CALPRGRGGTGELFF
TRBJ2-7	TRBD1	many	TRBV20-1	TGCAGTGCTAGAGATGGTAAGGGACAGAGTTCCTACGAGCAGTACTTC	CSARDGKGQSSYEQYF
TRBJ1-1	TRBD1	NA	TRBV10-3	TGTGCCATTTCTCCGACAGGGGGTAGGACTGAAGCTTTCTTT	CAISPTGGRTEAFF
TRBJ2-7	NA	few	TRBV12-3/TRBV12-4	TGTGCCAGCAGTTTATACAGGATTAGAGGAGTCTCCTACGAGCAGTACTTC	CASSLYRIRGVSYEQYF
TRBJ2-5	NA	NA	TRBV4-2	TGTGCCAGCAGCCAAGATTATGGCAAACAAGAGACCCAGTACTTC	CASSQDYGKQETQYF
TRBJ1-2	TRBD1	few	TRBV10-3	TGTGCCATCAGTGTGGACAGGACCAGCATAAACTATGGCTACACCTTC	CAISVDRTSINYGYTF
TRBJ1-1	NA	NA	TRBV20-1	TGCAGTGCCAAGGTGGCAGCAAACTCTGAAGCTTTCTTT	CSAKVAANSEAFF
TRBJ2-7	NA	NA	TRBV7-9	TGTGCCAGCAGCTATACAGGGTCTAAGTACTTC	CASSYTGSKYF
TRBJ2-1	NA	NA	TRBV28	TGTGCCAGCAGTTTTCTAGGGGATTACAATGAGCAGTTCTTC	CASSFLGDYNEQFF
TRBJ2-1	TRBD2	few	TRBV29-1	TGCGGCGCAGGGACTAGCGGGGGGAGCTCCTACAATGAGCAGTTCTTC	CGAGTSGGSSYNEQFF
TRBJ1-1	NA	few	TRBV3-1	TGTGCCAGCAGCCAAGATAGAAGGGTTGCTGAAGCTTTCTTT	CASSQDRRVAEAFF
TRBJ1-2	NA	few	TRBV20-1	TGCAGTGCTTGGGCGGGGGGCAGGGAGTATAACGGCTACACCTTC	CSAWAGGREYNGYTF
TRBJ2-5	NA	many	TRBV6-2/TRBV6-3	TGTGCCAGCAGTTACCCTACGGGGGACGAGACCCAGTACTTC	CASSYPTGDETQYF
TRBJ2-1	NA	few	TRBV5-1	TGCGCCAGCAGCCGCTATAGGAATGAGCAGTTCTTC	CASSRYRNEQFF
TRBJ2-1	TRBD2	few	TRBV12-3/TRBV12-4	TGTGCCAGCAGTCCTCTAGCGGGGTCCTACAATGAGCAGTTCTTC	CASSPLAGSYNEQFF
TRBJ2-7	TRBD1	few	TRBV2	TGTGCCAGCAGTACCGGGACAGGGGGCGCCGAGCAGTACTTC	CASSTGTGGAEQYF
TRBJ2-2	NA	many	TRBV5-1	TGCGCCAGCAGCTTGGGCTTCACGAACACCGGGGAGCTGTTTTTT	CASSLGFTNTGELFF
TRBJ2-2	NA	NA	TRBV5-1	TGCGCCAGCAGCCAAGACAGTCTGGAGACCGGGGAGCTGTTTTTT	CASSQDSLETGELFF
TRBJ2-1	NA	NA	TRBV7-9	TGTGCCAGCAGCTCTGGGGCAGGGCAAAGGGGCGGAACCTACGAGCAGTGCTTC	CASSSGAGQRGGTYEQCF
TRBJ2-2	TRBD2	many	TRBV29-1	TGCAGCGTTGGGCCGCGGGGGACTAACACCGGGGAGCTGTTTTTT	CSVGPRGTNTGELFF
TRBJ2-3	NA	NA	TRBV6-4	TGTGCCAGCAGTGATTCGGTCACAGATACGCAGTATTTT	CASSDSVTDTQYF
TRBJ2-1	NA	many	TRBV7-2	TGTGCCAGCAGCTTAGCCCCGGGCACCGGAGAGCAGTTCTTC	CASSLAPGTGEQFF
TRBJ2-3	TRBD2	NA	TRBV7-9	TGTGCCAGCAGCGAAACTAGCGGGGGAGGCGCAGATACGCAGTATTTT	CASSETSGGGADTQYF
TRBJ2-3	TRBD1	NA	TRBV9	TGTGCCAGCAGCGGCAGAGGGGGCCCAGATACGCAGTATTTT	CASSGRGGPDTQYF
TRBJ2-4	NA	NA	TRBV20-1	TGCAGTGCCCTGAGGCCGTCGGTCAAAAACATTCAGTACTTC	CSALRPSVKNIQYF
TRBJ1-1	NA	NA	TRBV5-1	TGCGCCAGCAGCTTGGCTTCACTTACGGGGACTGAAGCTTTCTTT	CASSLASLTGTEAFF
TRBJ2-7	TRBD2	NA	TRBV19	TGTGCCAGTAGAGCGGGAATCGAGCAGTACTTC	CASRAGIEQYF
TRBJ1-2	TRBD1	NA	TRBV5-6	TGTGCCAGCATCCGGACGGGACAGGGTCGCGGCTACACCTTC	CASIRTGQGRGYTF
TRBJ2-1	TRBD2	NA	TRBV29-1	TGCAGCGTTGAAGGAACCGGGACTAGCGACAAGTTCTCCTACAATGAGCAGTTCTTC	CSVEGTGTSDKFSYNEQFF
TRBJ1-2	NA	NA	TRBV24-1	TGTGCCACCAGTGACAGCTTCTATGGCTACACCTTC	CATSDSFYGYTF
TRBJ2-5	TRBD1	few	TRBV6-2/TRBV6-3	TGTGCCAGCAGTGGCCGGGACAGCTGGGAGCAGTACTTC	CASSGRDSWEQYF
TRBJ1-1	NA	NA	TRBV7-9	TGTGCCAGCAGCTTGGTGGGGCCAGGGACTGAAGCTTTCTTT	CASSLVGPGTEAFF
TRBJ2-3	NA	NA	TRBV19	TGTGCCAGTAGTAGGGGCAGGCGAGAAATCACAGATACGCAGTATTTT	CASSRGRREITDTQYF
TRBJ2-7	TRBD2	few	TRBV4-2	TGTGCCAGCAGTCTGGAGCGGGAACTATACTCCTACGAGCAGTACTTC	CASSLERELYSYEQYF
TRBJ2-6	NA	NA	TRBV11-2	TGTGCCAGCAGCTTAGGTGTTAGCGCCGGCAGGGGGGCCAACGTCCTGACTTTC	CASSLGVSAGRGANVLTF
TRBJ1-6	NA	NA	TRBV7-9	TGTGCCAGCAGCTTCCATGACAGGCCCAATTCACCCCTCCACTTT	CASSFHDRPNSPLHF
TRBJ2-5	TRBD1	few	TRBV6-5	TGTGCCAGCAGTACAGGGGGCGGAAAGACCCAGTACTTC	CASSTGGGKTQYF
TRBJ2-1	TRBD2	once	TRBV19	TGTGCCAGTAGTATAGTAAGGGGTCGACTAGCGTCCATCAATGAGCAGTTCTTC	CASSIVRGRLASINEQFF
TRBJ1-5	NA	few	TRBV24-1	TGTGCCACCAGTGACTCGACAGGGCCCCAGCATTTT	CATSDSTGPQHF
TRBJ1-1	NA	NA	TRBV24-1	TGTGCCACCAGTGATCCCCTACGTGGGGACACTGAAGCTTTCTTT	CATSDPLRGDTEAFF
TRBJ2-4	TRBD2	NA	TRBV4-3	TGCGCCAGCAGCCAAACGACTAGCGGGGGTAGCATTCAGTACTTC	CASSQTTSGGSIQYF
TRBJ2-4	NA	NA	TRBV11-2	TGTGCCAGCAGCCTGGCGTTCGGCCTAGCCAAAAACATTCAGTACTTC	CASSLAFGLAKNIQYF
TRBJ1-2	TRBD1	many	TRBV7-9	TGTGCCAGCAGCCAGCAAGCCGGGACAGGGGATTACGGCTACACCTTC	CASSQQAGTGDYGYTF
TRBJ2-5	NA	NA	TRBV9	TGTGCCAGCAGCGTAGGAGTGGGAGAGACCCAGCACTTC	CASSVGVGETQHF
TRBJ1-2	NA	NA	TRBV4-1	TGCGCCAGCAGCCAAGATGGGAATGGCTACACCTTC	CASSQDGNGYTF
TRBJ1-4	TRBD1	few	TRBV5-1	TGCGCCAGCAGCTGGACCGGGACAGGGGGTGAAAAACTGTTTTTT	CASSWTGTGGEKLFF
TRBJ2-7	NA	few	TRBV7-9	TGTGCCAGCAGCTCCCGACAGCGCTCCTACGAGCAGTACTTC	CASSSRQRSYEQYF
TRBJ2-5	NA	NA	TRBV20-1	TGCGCCCCCAAGAACCAAGAGACCCAGTACTTC	CAPKNQETQYF
TRBJ2-2	TRBD1	NA	TRBV5-1	TGCGCCAGCAGTCCACGGAGACAGGGGGCGAACACCGGGGAGCTGTTTTTT	CASSPRRQGANTGELFF
TRBJ2-1	NA	NA	TRBV7-2	TGTGCCAGCAGCTCCAGTGGGGGCGTGGGTGAGCAGTTCTTC	CASSSSGGVGEQFF
TRBJ2-7	NA	NA	TRBV20-1	TGCAGTGCTTCGGACAGCTCAGGAGGGGGGGGTGACCACGAGCAGTACTTC	CSASDSSGGGGDHEQYF
TRBJ2-1	NA	few	TRBV29-1	TGCAGCGTTGAAAGCCAGATGCTGAACAATGAGCAGTTCTTC	CSVESQMLNNEQFF